The next 22 T cell receptor beta chains were all read from a single sample in a study of human CD8 memory T cell subsets. TCR beta was sequenced from UMI-tagged 5' RACE libraries. TCRdb analysed the 5' RACE reads with MiXCR anew, one entry per CDR3 protein. Counted here are roughly 8,300 distinct CDR3 sequences, 3.9% occurring once; the ten biggest clones make up less than 45%. Source material: CD8+ T cells from PBMCs. These TCRs come from a human donor in good health.

The chain is built from TRBV28 and TRBJ2-2; D possibly corresponds to TRBD2 (6 bases). V was shortened by 5 bases and J by 6 bases, with 16 bases between the two germline ends. Germline V gene sequence: CDR1 MDHEN, CDR2 SYDVKM. There are 15 residues in the CDR3. This CDR3 is CASSPSFIAAGELFF. CDR3 in DNA: TGTGCCAGCAGTCCATCATTCATAGCGGCCGGGGAGCTGTTTTTT.

This clonotype is classed as medium-sized (0.01 to 0.1%). CDR3 amino acids: CASSSPQGAFF. In nucleotides, the CDR3 is TGTGCCAGCAGTTCCCCTCAGGGCGCTTTCTTT. The J gene is TRBJ1-1, the V gene TRBV12-3 or TRBV12-4, with a weak D call TRBD1 (5 bases). The CDR3 contains 11 residues. V was cut by 4 bases and J by 11 bases, with 11 bases left in between.

This clonotype came up many times. The chain couples TRBV10-3 to TRBJ2-6; D uncertain. Germline V gene data show CDR1 as ENHRY and CDR2 as SYGVKD. The ends were cut back, 3 bases at V and 0 bases at J, with 3 bases in the middle. The CDR3 runs to 14 residues. The CDR3: CAISDNSGANVLTF. The CDR3 coding sequence is TGTGCCATCAGTGACAACTCTGGGGCCAACGTCCTGACTTTC.

There are many counts of this clonotype. J is TRBJ1-1 and V is TRBV7-9; D is undetermined. The germline gives CDR1 SEHNR, CDR2 FQNEAQ (reference sequence). V was clipped by 5 bases and J by 3 bases, with 4 bases between them. The CDR3 is 11 residues long. CDR3: CASSRYTEAFF. The CDR3 DNA reads TGTGCCAGCAGCCGCTACACTGAAGCTTTCTTT.

In its sample, this clonotype was seen many times. The J gene is TRBJ1-5, the V gene TRBV5-1; tentatively, D is TRBD1 (6 bases). Germline-derived CDR1 and CDR2 are SGHRS and YFSETQ. This CDR3 contains 15 residues. Trimming took off 0 bases at V and 3 bases at J, with 10 bases between the two ends. The CDR3 reads CASSLEAGANQPQHF. The CDR3 nucleotides read TGCGCCAGCAGCTTGGAAGCAGGGGCCAATCAGCCCCAGCATTTT.

In its sample, this clonotype was seen many times. The CDR3 reads CAVRGQNYEQYF. The CDR3 nucleotides read TGTGCCGTCAGAGGACAGAACTACGAGCAGTACTTC. The genes are TRBV27 and TRBJ2-7, with D tentatively TRBD1 (6 bases). CDR3 length: 12 amino acids. The germline CDR1 and CDR2 sequences are MNHEY and SMNVEV (reference sequence). V lost 11 bases and J 3 bases, leaving 14 bases between the germline ends.

This clonotype was observed at least ten times. This chain links TRBV29-1 with TRBJ2-5, with 9 bases lining up with TRBD2. There are 16 residues in the CDR3. The V gene's germline CDR1 is SQVTM and CDR2 ANQGSEA. The ends lost 3 bases at V and 5 bases at J; junction bases unmatched: 13. Written as DNA, the CDR3 is TGCAGCGTTGAGTGGCTAGCGGGGATAACCGGGGAGACCCAGTACTTC. Amino acids: CSVEWLAGITGETQYF. Full variable domain (rest looked up from reference TRBV29-1 and TRBJ2-5): SAVISQKPSRDICQRGTSLTIQCQVDSQVTMMFWYRQQPGQSLTLIATANQGSEATYESGFVIDKFPISRPNLTFSTLTVSNMSPEDSSIYLCSVEWLAGITGETQYFGPGTRLLVL.

This clonotype was found many times. V and J are TRBV12-3 or TRBV12-4 and TRBJ2-4, with 12 bases that match TRBD2. With V trimmed by 5 bases and J by 0 bases, 11 bases remained unmatched. The CDR3 is 19 residues long. This CDR3 reads CASSPRTSGERGAKNIQYF. CDR3 nucleotides: TGTGCCAGCAGTCCCAGGACTAGCGGGGAGAGGGGAGCCAAAAACATTCAGTACTTC.

This clonotype was observed at least ten times. This chain links TRBV12-3 or TRBV12-4 with TRBJ2-4; D not resolved. The germline V and J ends were trimmed by 1 base and 9 bases, with 7 bases remaining between them. The CDR3 totals 12 residues. The CDR3 sequence: CASSLESVIQYF. DNA of the CDR3: TGTGCCAGCAGTTTAGAATCAGTCATTCAGTACTTC.

This clonotype was seen repeatedly, ten times or more. The chain carries TRBV28 and TRBJ2-4; D may be TRBD2 (6 bases). This CDR3 has 15 residues. Germline V CDR1 and CDR2: MDHEN, SYDVKM. Trimming removed 3 bases from V and 8 bases from J, with 17 bases in between. The CDR3 region has the DNA TGTGCCAGCAGTTTCTCTTTGAGTGGGGAGGACATTCAGTACTTC. This sequence encodes CASSFSLSGEDIQYF.

In its sample, this clonotype was seen many times. V and J are TRBV4-3 and TRBJ2-3; D unresolved. Germline V gives CDR1 LGHNA, CDR2 YSLEER. V shed 0 bases and J shed 1 base, with 5 bases lying between them. The length of the CDR3 is 14 residues. The chain's CDR3 is CASSQDPRTDTQYF. The CDR3 nucleotides read TGCGCCAGCAGCCAAGATCCGCGCACAGATACGCAGTATTTT.

This clonotype was recorded at least ten times. CDR3 loop: CASRHGGQGRYTGELFF. The DNA for the CDR3 is TGTGCCAGCAGACACGGAGGGCAGGGGAGATACACCGGGGAGCTGTTTTTT. The rearrangement joins TRBV12-3 or TRBV12-4 to TRBJ2-2; TRBD1 or TRBD2 may be the D gene (6 bases each). V was clipped by 6 bases and J by 3 bases, with 20 bases between them. The CDR3 contains 17 residues.

This clonotype was counted at least ten times. The gene calls are TRBV5-6 and TRBJ1-1; 9 nucleotides line up with TRBD1. Germline V gives CDR1 SGHDT, CDR2 YYEEEE. With 1 base clipped from V and 5 bases from J, the junction kept 12 bases outside the gene matches. The CDR3 length is 17 residues. The CDR3 reads CASSLLTGGVFITEAFF. The DNA of the CDR3 is TGTGCCAGCAGCTTGCTAACAGGGGGCGTATTCATTACTGAAGCTTTCTTT.

In its sample, this clonotype was seen many times. The genes are TRBV6-1 and TRBJ1-1; perhaps TRBD1 as D (6 bases). CDR3 length: 15 residues. Germline loops: CDR1 MNHNS, CDR2 SASEGT. The V and J ends lost 1 base and 0 bases respectively, with 9 bases between them. The CDR3 protein is CASSEEGTMNTEAFF. The CDR3 DNA follows: TGTGCCAGCAGTGAAGAGGGGACAATGAACACTGAAGCTTTCTTT.

Many counts were recorded for this clonotype. As DNA, the CDR3 is TGTGCCAACTCTACAGGAGGCCTTTTGGAGCAGTACTTC. It encodes CANSTGGLLEQYF. This chain joins TRBV9 and TRBJ2-7; D is possibly TRBD1 or TRBD2 (5 bases each). Trimming pared 9 bases from V and 7 bases from J, leaving 20 bases between. This CDR3 region has 13 residues. Germline V gene lookup returns CDR1 SGDLS and CDR2 YYNGEE.

This clonotype was seen a few times. The rearrangement uses TRBV14 and TRBJ2-7, with 12 bases that match TRBD2. The CDR3 extends over 14 amino acids. Unmatched junction bases numbered 1, after V lost 2 bases and J lost 5 bases. Germline loops: CDR1 SGHDN, CDR2 FVKESK. The CDR3 coding sequence is TGTGCCAGCAGCCAAAGACTAGCGGGAGACGAGCAGTACTTC. It is translated as CASSQRLAGDEQYF.

This clonotype was picked up many times. The V gene is TRBV7-9, the J gene TRBJ1-1; D possibly corresponds to TRBD1 (6 bases). Trimming took 1 base from V and 10 from J, leaving 13 bases between them. This CDR3 has 13 residues. Germline lookup yields CDR1 SEHNR and CDR2 FQNEAQ (reference sequence). For the CDR3, the DNA is TGTGCCAGCAGCTTAGACAGGGAAAATCGAGCTTTCTTT. Translating gives CASSLDRENRAFF.

There are many counts of this clonotype. The chain has TRBV28 and TRBJ2-1, with D maybe TRBD1 (6 bases). This CDR3 is built from 19 residues. Germline V gene lookup returns CDR1 MDHEN and CDR2 SYDVKM. Trimming cost V 6 bases and J 1 base, with 25 bases left between them. The CDR3 is CASRAGQRYDGVSYNEQFF. The CDR3 nucleotides are TGTGCCAGCAGGGCTGGACAGAGATACGATGGGGTGTCCTACAATGAGCAGTTCTTC. Based on the CDR3 plus reference TRBV28 and TRBJ2-1, the full variable domain is DVKVTQSSRYLVKRTGEKVFLECVQDMDHENMFWYRQDPGLGLRLIYFSYDVKMKEKGDIPEGYSVSREKKERFSLILESASTNQTSMYLCASRAGQRYDGVSYNEQFFGPGTRLTVL.

This clonotype has a count of ten or more. The chain carries TRBV28 and TRBJ2-2, with no clear D. The CDR3 consists of 12 residues. CDR1 and CDR2 from the germline V gene are MDHEN and SYDVKM. V dropped 3 bases and J dropped 5 bases, with 4 bases sitting between them. The CDR3 protein is CASSLGTGELFF. The CDR3 bases are TGTGCCAGCAGTTTGGGTACCGGGGAGCTGTTTTTT.

The chain links TRBV4-1 to TRBJ2-2; D is unclear. The V gene's germline CDR1 is MGHRA and CDR2 YSYEKL. CDR3 length: 14 residues. Trimming removed 4 bases from V and 3 bases from J, with 9 bases in between. The CDR3 region is CASSRRQDTGELFF. CDR3 nucleotide sequence: TGCGCCAGCAGCCGACGACAAGACACCGGGGAGCTGTTTTTT.

On this clonotype: It may be a read error: a sequence one base away is much more abundant. The gene calls are TRBV28 and TRBJ2-7; TRBD2 aligns across 10 bases. The germline V gene encodes CDR1 MDHEN and CDR2 SYDVKM. This CDR3 has 17 residues. With 1 base clipped from V and 3 bases from J, the junction kept 9 bases outside the gene matches. CDR3 sequence (DNA): TGTGCCAGCAGTTTATCAGGGCCAGCGGGAGGGTTCTACGAGCAGTACTTC. Residues: CASSLSGPAGGFYEQYF.

This clonotype was detected many times. V and J are TRBV5-4 and TRBJ2-7; TRBD1 agrees at 10 bases. Trimming at V came to 6 bases and at J to 6 bases, leaving 12 bases not matched to a gene. Germline V gene lookup returns CDR1 SGHNT and CDR2 YYREEE (reference sequence). The CDR3 has 15 residues. The CDR3 region has the DNA TGTGCCAGCACGGAGGGGGACAGGGGATCTCGCGAGCAGTACTTC. Residues: CASTEGDRGSREQYF.